Sequencing of this T cell receptor (beta chain) was carried out in a study of blood T cell repertoires in COVID-19. The CDR3 consists of 15 residues. Germline assignment: CDR1 MDHEN and CDR2 SYDVKM. The trim removed 4 bases at V and 10 bases at J, leaving 13 bases unmatched. In the study's own analysis: Nucleated cell counts were estimated from reference gene primer amplification. Some clones are missing from TCRdb's copy, which holds only in-frame ones; the method was immunoSEQ multiplex PCR. V, J and clone size are taken as reported in that table, and D and trimming were inferred from the DNA itself. The sample has around 130,000 clones, roughly 79% seen once. This clone was detected only once.

The source is a human donor in a cohort sampled during active COVID-19. The rearrangement uses TRBV28 and TRBJ1-5, with 7 bases lining up with TRBD1. Sequencing used peripheral blood. CDR3 nucleotide sequence: TGTGCCAGCAGTTCTACAGGGGATATCCTCAAACCCCAGCATTTT. Translated: CASSSTGDILKPQHF.